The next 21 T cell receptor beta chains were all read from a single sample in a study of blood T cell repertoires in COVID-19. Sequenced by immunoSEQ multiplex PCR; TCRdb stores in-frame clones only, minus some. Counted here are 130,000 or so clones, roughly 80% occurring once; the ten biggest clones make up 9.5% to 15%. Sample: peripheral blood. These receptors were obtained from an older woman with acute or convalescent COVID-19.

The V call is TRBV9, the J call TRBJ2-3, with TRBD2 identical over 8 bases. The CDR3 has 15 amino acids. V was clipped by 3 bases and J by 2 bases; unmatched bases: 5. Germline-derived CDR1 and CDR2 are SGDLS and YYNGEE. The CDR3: CASSESGGITDTQYF. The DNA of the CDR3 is TGTGCCAGCAGCGAGAGCGGGGGTATCACAGATACGCAGTATTTT.

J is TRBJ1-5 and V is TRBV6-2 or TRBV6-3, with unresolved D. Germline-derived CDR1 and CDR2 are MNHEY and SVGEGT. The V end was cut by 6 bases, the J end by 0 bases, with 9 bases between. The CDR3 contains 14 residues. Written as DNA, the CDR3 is TGTGCCAGCAGCTCACCTATTAGCAATCAGCCCCAGCATTTT. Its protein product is CASSSPISNQPQHF.

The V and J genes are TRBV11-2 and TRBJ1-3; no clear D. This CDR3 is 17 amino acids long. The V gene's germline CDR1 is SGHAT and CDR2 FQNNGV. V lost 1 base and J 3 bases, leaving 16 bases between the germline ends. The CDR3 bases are TGTGCCAGCAGCTTAGGCCTTACACGATTCTTTGGAAACACCATATATTTT. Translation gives CASSLGLTRFFGNTIYF.

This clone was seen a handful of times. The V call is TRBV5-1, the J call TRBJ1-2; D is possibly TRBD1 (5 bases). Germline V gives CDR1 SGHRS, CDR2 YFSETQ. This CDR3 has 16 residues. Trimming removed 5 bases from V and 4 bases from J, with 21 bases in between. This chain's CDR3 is CASRLRLDTNAYGYTF. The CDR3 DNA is TGCGCCAGCAGGTTGAGACTGGACACCAATGCCTATGGCTACACCTTC.

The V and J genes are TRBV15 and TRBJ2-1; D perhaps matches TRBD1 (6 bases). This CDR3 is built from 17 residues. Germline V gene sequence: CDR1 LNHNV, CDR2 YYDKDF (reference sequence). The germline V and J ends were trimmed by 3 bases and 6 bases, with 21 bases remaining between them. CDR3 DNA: TGTGCCACCAGCAGTGAACCACAGGGAAATGGGGGCAATGAGCAGTTCTTC. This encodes CATSSEPQGNGGNEQFF.

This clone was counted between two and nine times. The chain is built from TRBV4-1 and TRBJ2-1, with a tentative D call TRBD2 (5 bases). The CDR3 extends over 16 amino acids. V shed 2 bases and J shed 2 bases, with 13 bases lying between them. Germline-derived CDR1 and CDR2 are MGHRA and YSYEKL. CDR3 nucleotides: TGCGCCAGCAGCCAACGGGGATTTTCCCCCTACAATGAGCAGTTCTTC. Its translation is CASSQRGFSPYNEQFF.

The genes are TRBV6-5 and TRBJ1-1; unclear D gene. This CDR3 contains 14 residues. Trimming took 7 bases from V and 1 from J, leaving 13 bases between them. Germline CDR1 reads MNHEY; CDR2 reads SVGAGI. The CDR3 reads CASTRGGSNTEAFF. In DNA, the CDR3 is TGTGCCAGCACAAGAGGAGGCTCGAACACTGAAGCTTTCTTT.

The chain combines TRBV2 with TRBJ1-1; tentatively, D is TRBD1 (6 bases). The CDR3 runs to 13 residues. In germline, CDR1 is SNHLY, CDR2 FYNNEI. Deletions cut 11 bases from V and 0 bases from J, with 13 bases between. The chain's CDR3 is CACYRDMNTEAFF. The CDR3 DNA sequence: TGTGCCTGCTACAGGGACATGAACACTGAAGCTTTCTTT.

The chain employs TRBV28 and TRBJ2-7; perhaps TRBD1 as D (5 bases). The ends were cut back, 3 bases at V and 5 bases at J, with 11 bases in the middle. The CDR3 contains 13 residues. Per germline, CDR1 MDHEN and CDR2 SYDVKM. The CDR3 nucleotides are TGTGCCAGCAGTTTGCAGGGAACCGACGAGCAGTACTTC. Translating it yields CASSLQGTDEQYF.

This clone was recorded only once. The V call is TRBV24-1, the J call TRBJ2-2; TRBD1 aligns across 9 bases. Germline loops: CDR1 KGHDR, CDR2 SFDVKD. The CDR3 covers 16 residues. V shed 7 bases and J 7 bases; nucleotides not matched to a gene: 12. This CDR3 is CATRGSGTGHSGELFF. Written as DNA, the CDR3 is TGTGCCACCAGGGGGTCCGGGACAGGGCATAGCGGGGAGCTGTTTTTT.

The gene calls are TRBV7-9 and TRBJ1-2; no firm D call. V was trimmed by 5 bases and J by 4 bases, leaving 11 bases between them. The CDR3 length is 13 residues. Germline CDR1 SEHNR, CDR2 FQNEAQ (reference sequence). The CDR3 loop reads CASSRDKFYGYTF. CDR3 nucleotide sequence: TGTGCCAGCAGCCGAGACAAATTCTATGGCTACACCTTC.

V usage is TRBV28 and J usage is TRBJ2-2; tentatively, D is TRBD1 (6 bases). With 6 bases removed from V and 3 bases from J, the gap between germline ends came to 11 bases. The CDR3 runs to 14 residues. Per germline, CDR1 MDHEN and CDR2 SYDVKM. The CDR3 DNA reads TGTGCCAGCAGCCTACAGGGCTACACCGGGGAGCTGTTTTTT. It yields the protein CASSLQGYTGELFF.

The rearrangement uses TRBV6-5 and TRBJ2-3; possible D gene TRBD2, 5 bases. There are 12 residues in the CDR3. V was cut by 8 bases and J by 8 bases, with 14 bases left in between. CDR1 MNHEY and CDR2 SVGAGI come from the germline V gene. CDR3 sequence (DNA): TGTGCCAGCCATGCGGTGGCGGGTACGCAGTATTTT. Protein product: CASHAVAGTQYF.

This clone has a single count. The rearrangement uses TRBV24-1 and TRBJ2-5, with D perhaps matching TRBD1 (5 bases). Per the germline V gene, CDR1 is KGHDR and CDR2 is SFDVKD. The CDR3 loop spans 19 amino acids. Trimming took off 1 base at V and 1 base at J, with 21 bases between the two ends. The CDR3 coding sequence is TGTGCCACCAGTGATTTCCCGAGTTGGGGCGGTTCTCGCCAAGAGACCCAGTACTTC. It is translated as CATSDFPSWGGSRQETQYF.

The CDR3 sequence is CASSSAGGLSSSTDTQYF. For the CDR3, the DNA is TGTGCCAGCAGCTCGGCGGGGGGCCTTTCCTCTTCCACAGATACGCAGTATTTT. This chain connects TRBV5-5 to TRBJ2-3; 8 bases map to TRBD2. V shed 3 bases and J 2 bases; nucleotides not matched to a gene: 14. The CDR3 covers 18 residues. Germline-derived CDR1 and CDR2 are SGHKS and YYEKEE (reference sequence).

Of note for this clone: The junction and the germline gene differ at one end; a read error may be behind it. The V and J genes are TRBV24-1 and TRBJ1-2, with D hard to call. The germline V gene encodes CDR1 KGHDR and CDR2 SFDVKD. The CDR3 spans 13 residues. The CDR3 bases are TGTGCCACCAGCCTCGGGTCCAACTATAGCTACACCTTC. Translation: CATSLGSNYSYTF.

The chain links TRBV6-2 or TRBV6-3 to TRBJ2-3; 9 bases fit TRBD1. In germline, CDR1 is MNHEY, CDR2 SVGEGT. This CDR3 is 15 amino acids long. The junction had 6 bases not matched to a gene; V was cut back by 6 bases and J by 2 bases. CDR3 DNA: TGTGCCAGCAGCGGACAGGGGACTTCCACAGATACGCAGTATTTT. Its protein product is CASSGQGTSTDTQYF.

DNA for the CDR3: TGTGCCAGCAGCCAAGAAAGAAGCCGGGCCATATATTTT. It specifies CASSQERSRAIYF. The chain links TRBV14 to TRBJ1-3, with no clear D. The CDR3 consists of 13 residues. CDR1 and CDR2 (germline): SGHDN, FVKESK. Trimming cost V 0 bases and J 11 bases, with 11 bases left between them. The full variable domain, with the rest looked up from reference TRBV14 and TRBJ1-3, is EAGVTQFPSHSVIEKGQTVTLRCDPISGHDNLYWYRRVMGKEIKFLLHFVKESKQDESGMPNNRFLAERTGGTYSTLKVQPAELEDSGVYFCASSQERSRAIYFGEGSWLTVV.

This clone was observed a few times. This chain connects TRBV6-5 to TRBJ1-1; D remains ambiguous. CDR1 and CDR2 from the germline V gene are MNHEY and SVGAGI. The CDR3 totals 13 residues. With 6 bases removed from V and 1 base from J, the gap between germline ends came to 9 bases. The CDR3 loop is CASSSSGNTEAFF. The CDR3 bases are TGTGCCAGCAGCTCCTCAGGGAACACTGAAGCTTTCTTT.

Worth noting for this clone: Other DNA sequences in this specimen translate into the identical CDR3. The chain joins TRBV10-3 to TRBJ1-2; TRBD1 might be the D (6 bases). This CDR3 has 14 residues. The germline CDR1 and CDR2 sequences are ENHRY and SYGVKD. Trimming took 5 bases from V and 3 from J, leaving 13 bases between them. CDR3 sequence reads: CAISLGQGDYGYTF. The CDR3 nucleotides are TGTGCCATCAGTCTGGGACAAGGGGACTATGGCTACACCTTC.

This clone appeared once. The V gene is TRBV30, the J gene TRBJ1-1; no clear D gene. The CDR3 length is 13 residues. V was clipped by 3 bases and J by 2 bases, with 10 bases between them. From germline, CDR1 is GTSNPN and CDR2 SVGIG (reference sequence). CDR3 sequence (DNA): TGTGCCTGGAGCTCCCGGGGAAACACTGAAGCTTTCTTT. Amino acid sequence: CAWSSRGNTEAFF.